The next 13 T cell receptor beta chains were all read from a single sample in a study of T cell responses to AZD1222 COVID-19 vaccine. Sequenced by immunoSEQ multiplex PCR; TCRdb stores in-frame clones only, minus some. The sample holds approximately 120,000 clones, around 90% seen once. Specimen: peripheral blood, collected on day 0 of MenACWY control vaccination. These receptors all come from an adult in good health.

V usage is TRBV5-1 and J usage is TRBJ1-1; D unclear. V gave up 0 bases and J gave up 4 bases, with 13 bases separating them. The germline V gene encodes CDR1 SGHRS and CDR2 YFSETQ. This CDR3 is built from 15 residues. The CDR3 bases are TGCGCCAGCAGCTTGGTGTTGGCTTCGGGCACTGAAGCTTTCTTT. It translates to CASSLVLASGTEAFF.

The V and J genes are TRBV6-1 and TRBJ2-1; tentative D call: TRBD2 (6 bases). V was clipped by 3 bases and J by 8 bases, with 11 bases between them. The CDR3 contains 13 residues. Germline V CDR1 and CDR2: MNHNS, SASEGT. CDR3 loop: CASSDSGEDEQFF. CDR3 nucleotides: TGTGCCAGCAGTGATTCCGGGGAGGATGAGCAGTTCTTC.

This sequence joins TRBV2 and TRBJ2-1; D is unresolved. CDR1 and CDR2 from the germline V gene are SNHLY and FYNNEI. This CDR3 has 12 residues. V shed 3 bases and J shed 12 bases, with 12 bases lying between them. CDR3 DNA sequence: TGTGCCAGCAGTGAGGTTCCGGTTGGGCAGTTCTTC. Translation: CASSEVPVGQFF.

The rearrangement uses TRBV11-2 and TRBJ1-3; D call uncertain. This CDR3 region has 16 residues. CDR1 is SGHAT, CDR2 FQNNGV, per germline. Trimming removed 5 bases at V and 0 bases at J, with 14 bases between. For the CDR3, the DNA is TGTGCCAGCAGCGTCCTCCACAGACTCTCTGGAAACACCATATATTTT. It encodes CASSVLHRLSGNTIYF.

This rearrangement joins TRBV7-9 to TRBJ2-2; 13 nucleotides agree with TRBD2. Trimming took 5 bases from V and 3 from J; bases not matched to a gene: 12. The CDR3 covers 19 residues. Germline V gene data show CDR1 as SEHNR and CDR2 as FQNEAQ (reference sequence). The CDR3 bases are TGTGCCAGCAGCCCTAGGGCGACTAGCGGGAGGATGGACACCGGGGAGCTGTTTTTT. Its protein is CASSPRATSGRMDTGELFF.

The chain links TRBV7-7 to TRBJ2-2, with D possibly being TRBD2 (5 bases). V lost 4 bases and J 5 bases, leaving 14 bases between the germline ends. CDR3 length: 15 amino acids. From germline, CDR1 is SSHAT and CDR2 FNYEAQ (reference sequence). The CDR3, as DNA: TGTGCCAGCAGCTCATCTGCTCGGGAAACCGGGGAGCTGTTTTTT. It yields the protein CASSSSARETGELFF.

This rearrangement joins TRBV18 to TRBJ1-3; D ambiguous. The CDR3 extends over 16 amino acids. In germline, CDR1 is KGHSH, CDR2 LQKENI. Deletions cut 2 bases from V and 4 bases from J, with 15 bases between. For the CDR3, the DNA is TGTGCCAGCTCACCAAGAGAGCTACATTCGGGAAACACCATATATTTT. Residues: CASSPRELHSGNTIYF.

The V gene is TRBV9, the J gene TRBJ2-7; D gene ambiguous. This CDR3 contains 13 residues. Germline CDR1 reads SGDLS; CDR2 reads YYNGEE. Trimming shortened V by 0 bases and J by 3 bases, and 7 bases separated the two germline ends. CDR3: CASSVEAGYEQYF. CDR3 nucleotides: TGTGCCAGCAGCGTAGAGGCCGGCTACGAGCAGTACTTC.

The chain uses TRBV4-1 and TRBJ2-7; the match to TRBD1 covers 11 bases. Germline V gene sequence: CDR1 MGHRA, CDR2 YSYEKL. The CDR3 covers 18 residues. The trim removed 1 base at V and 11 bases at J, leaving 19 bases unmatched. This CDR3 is CASSQVWGRGQGEFEEYF. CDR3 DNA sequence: TGCGCCAGCAGCCAAGTGTGGGGTCGGGGACAGGGGGAGTTTGAAGAGTACTTC.

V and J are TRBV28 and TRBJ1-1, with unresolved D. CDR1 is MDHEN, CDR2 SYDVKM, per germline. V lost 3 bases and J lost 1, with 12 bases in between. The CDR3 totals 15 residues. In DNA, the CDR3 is TGTGCCAGCAGTTTTTGGTCCCAGACGAACACTGAAGCTTTCTTT. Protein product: CASSFWSQTNTEAFF.

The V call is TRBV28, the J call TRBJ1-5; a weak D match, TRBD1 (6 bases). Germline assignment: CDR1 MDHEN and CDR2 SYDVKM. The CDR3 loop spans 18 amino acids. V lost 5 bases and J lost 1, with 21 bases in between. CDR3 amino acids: CASSLATDSFGSNQPQHF. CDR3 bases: TGTGCCAGCAGTCTTGCTACGGACAGCTTCGGGAGCAATCAGCCCCAGCATTTT. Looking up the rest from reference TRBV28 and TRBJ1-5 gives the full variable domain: DVKVTQSSRYLVKRTGEKVFLECVQDMDHENMFWYRQDPGLGLRLIYFSYDVKMKEKGDIPEGYSVSREKKERFSLILESASTNQTSMYLCASSLATDSFGSNQPQHFGDGTRLSIL.

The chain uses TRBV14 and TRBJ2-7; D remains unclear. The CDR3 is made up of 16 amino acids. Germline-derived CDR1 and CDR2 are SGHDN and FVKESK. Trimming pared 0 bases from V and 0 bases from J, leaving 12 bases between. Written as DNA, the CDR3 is TGTGCCAGCAGCCAAGATTCTCAAAGGAGCTCCTACGAGCAGTACTTC. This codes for CASSQDSQRSSYEQYF.

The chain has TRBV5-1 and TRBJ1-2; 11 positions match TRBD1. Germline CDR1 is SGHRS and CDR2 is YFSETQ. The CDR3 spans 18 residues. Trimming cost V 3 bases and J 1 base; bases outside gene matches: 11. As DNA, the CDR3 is TGCGCCAGCAGCTGGACAGGGGACAGGGGGACTTTTAACTATGGCTACACCTTC. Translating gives CASSWTGDRGTFNYGYTF.